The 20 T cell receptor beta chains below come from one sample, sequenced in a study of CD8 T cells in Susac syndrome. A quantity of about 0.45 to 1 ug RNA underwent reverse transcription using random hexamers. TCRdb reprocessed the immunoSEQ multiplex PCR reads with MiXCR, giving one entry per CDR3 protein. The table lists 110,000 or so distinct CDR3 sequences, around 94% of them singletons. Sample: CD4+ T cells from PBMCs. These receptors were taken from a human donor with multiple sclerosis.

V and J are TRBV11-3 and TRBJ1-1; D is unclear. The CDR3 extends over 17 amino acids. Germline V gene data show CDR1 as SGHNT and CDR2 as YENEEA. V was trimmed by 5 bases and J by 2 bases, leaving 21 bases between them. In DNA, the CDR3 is TGTGCCAGCAGCCCGGGGAGGAAGGCTCTAGGCAACACTGAAGCTTTCTTT. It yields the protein CASSPGRKALGNTEAFF.

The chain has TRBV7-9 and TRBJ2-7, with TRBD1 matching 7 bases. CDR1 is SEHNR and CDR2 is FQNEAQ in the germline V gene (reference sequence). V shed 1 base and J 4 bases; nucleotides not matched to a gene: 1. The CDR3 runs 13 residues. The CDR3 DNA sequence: TGTGCCAGCAGCTTAGAGGGACAGTACGAGCAGTACTTC. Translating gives CASSLEGQYEQYF.

DNA of the CDR3: TGTGCCAGCAGCCGAGTAGCGGGGGGGCATCTCCAGACCCAGTACTTC. It translates to CASSRVAGGHLQTQYF. The chain uses TRBV3-1 and TRBJ2-5; 11 bases line up with TRBD2. Germline V gives CDR1 LGHDT, CDR2 YNNKEL (reference sequence). The CDR3 has 16 amino acids. Trimming at V came to 4 bases and at J to 6 bases, leaving 10 bases not matched to a gene.

This chain's CDR3 is CASSLAGQGVPPEQYF. The DNA of the CDR3 is TGTGCCAGCAGCTTAGCGGGACAGGGGGTTCCCCCCGAGCAGTACTTC. This chain links TRBV7-9 with TRBJ2-7; 11 bases line up with TRBD1. The germline CDR1 and CDR2 sequences are SEHNR and FQNEAQ (reference sequence). This CDR3 contains 16 residues. J was trimmed by 6 bases and V by 0 bases; bases with no gene match: 7.

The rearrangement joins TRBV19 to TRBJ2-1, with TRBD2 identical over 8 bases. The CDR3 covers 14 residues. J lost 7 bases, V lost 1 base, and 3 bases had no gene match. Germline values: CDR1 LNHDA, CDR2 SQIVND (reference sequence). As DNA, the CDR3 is TGTGCCAGTAGTATAGGGACGGGGGGGAATGAGCAGTTCTTC. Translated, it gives CASSIGTGGNEQFF.

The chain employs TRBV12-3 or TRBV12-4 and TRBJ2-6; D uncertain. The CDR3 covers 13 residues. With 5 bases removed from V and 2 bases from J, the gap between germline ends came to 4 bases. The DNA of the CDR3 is TGTGCCAGCAGTCGTGCTGGGGCCAACGTCCTGACTTTC. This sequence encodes CASSRAGANVLTF.

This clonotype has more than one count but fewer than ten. CDR3 loop: CASSHGGQPQHF. CDR3 bases: TGCGCCAGCAGTCATGGTGGACAGCCCCAGCATTTT. The chain employs TRBV23-1 and TRBJ1-5, with D unclear. TRBV23-1 is noted as an ORF with a role that remains uncertain. There are 12 residues in the CDR3. V lost 3 bases and J 7 bases, leaving 7 bases between the germline ends.

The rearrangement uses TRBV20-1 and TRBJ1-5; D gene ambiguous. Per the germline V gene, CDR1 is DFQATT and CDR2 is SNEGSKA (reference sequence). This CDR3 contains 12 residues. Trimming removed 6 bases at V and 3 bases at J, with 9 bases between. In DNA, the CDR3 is TGCAGTGCGAAGGTGACCAATCAGCCCCAGCATTTT. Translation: CSAKVTNQPQHF.

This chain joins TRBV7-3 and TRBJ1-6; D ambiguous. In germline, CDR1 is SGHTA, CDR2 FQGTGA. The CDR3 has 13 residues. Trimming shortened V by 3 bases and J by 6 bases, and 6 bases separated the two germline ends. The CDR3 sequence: CASSLVGNSPLHF. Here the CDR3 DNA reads TGTGCCAGCAGCTTGGTTGGTAATTCACCCCTCCACTTT. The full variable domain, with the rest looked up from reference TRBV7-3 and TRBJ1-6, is GAGVSQTPSNKVTEKGKYVELRCDPISGHTALYWYRQSLGQGPEFLIYFQGTGAADDSGLPNDRFFAVRPEGSVSTLKIQRTERGDSAVYLCASSLVGNSPLHFGNGTRLTVT.

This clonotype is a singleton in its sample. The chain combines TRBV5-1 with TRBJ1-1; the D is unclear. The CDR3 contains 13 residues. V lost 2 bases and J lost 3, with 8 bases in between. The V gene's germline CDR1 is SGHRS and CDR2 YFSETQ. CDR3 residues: CASSFDTYTEAFF. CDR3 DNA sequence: TGCGCCAGCAGCTTCGACACCTACACTGAAGCTTTCTTT.

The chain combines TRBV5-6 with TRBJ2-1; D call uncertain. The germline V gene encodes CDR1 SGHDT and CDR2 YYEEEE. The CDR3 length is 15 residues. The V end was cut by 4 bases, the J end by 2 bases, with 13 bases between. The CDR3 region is CASSRLGSAYNEQFF. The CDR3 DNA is TGTGCCAGCAGCCGCCTAGGGTCGGCCTACAATGAGCAGTTCTTC.

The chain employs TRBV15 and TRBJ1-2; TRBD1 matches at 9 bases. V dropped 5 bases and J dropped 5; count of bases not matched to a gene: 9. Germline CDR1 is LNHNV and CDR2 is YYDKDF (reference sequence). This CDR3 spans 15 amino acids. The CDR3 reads CATSLRQGGGYGYTF. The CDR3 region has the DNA TGTGCCACCAGCCTACGACAGGGGGGAGGGTATGGCTACACCTTC.

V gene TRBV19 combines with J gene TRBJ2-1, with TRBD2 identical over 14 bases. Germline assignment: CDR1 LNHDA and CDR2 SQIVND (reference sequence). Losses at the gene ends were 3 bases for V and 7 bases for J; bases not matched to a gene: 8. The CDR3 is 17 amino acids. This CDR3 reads CASSIDGTSGGRNEQFF. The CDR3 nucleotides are TGTGCCAGTAGTATTGATGGGACTAGCGGGGGAAGGAATGAGCAGTTCTTC.

Here the CDR3 reads CASSPSRGENSPLHF. CDR3 nucleotides: TGTGCCAGCAGCCCGAGCAGGGGCGAGAATTCACCCCTCCACTTT. The chain has TRBV7-9 and TRBJ1-6, with D perhaps matching TRBD1 (6 bases). Trimming shortened V by 5 bases and J by 7 bases, and 15 bases separated the two germline ends. Germline V gives CDR1 SEHNR, CDR2 FQNEAQ (reference sequence). The CDR3 length is 15 residues.

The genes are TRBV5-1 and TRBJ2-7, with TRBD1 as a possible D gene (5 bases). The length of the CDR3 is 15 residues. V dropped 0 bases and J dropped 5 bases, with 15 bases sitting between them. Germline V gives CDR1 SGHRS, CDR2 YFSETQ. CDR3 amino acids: CASSLGSFQGDEQYF. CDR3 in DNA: TGCGCCAGCAGCTTGGGGAGCTTTCAGGGTGACGAGCAGTACTTC.

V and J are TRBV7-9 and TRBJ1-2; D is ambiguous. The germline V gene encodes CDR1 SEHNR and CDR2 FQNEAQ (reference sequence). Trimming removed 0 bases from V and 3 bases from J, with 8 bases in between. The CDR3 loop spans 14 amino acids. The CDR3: CASSLAGSDYGYTF. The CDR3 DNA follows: TGTGCCAGCAGCTTAGCAGGGAGCGACTATGGCTACACCTTC.

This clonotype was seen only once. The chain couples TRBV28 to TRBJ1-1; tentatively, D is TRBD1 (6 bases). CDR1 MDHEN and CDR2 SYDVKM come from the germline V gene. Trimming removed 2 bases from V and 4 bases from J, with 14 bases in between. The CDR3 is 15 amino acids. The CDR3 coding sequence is TGTGCCAGCAGTTTAAGGGGGGTGTTGGGCACTGAAGCTTTCTTT. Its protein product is CASSLRGVLGTEAFF.

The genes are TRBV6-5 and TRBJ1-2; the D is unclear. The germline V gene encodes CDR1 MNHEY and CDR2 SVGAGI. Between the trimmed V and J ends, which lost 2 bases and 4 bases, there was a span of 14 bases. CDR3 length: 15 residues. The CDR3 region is CASSYISGNPYGYTF. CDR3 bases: TGTGCCAGCAGTTACATTTCGGGCAACCCCTATGGCTACACCTTC.

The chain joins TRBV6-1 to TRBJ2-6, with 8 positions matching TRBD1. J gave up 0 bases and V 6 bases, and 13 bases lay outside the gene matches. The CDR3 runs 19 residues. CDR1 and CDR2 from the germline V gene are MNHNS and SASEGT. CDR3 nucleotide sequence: TGTGCCAGCAGGAGTATGCAGGGGGCCCTTTCCTCTGGGGCCAACGTCCTGACTTTC. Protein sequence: CASRSMQGALSSGANVLTF.

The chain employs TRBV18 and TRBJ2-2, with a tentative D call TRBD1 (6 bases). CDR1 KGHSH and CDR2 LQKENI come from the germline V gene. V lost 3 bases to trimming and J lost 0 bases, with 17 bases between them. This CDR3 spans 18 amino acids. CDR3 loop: CASSPFGPRGSNTGELFF. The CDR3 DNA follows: TGTGCCAGCTCACCCTTCGGCCCCAGGGGATCGAACACCGGGGAGCTGTTTTTT.